The 21 T cell receptor beta chains presented below share a single source sample, sequenced in a study of CD4 and CD8 cells across lung adenocarcinoma regions. TCRdb analysed the PCR reads with MiXCR anew, one entry per CDR3 protein. The data show roughly 7,100 distinct CDR3 sequences, around 46% seen once. The sample taken for sequencing was CD4+ T cells from the margin of a lung tumor. The receptors here all came from a male donor with lung adenocarcinoma. The CD4 and CD8 labels of this study may be unreliable.

With regard to this clonotype: Compared with germline, one end of the junction differs, possibly owing to a read error. This chain links TRBV24-1 with TRBJ2-3; possibly TRBD1 for D (6 bases). Germline V gene lookup returns CDR1 KGHDR and CDR2 SFDVKD. CDR3 length: 15 amino acids. The CDR3 protein is CATSDSYRAKNTQYF. The CDR3 region has the DNA TGTGCCACCAGTGATAGCTACAGGGCCAAAAATACTCAGTATTTT.

The V and J genes are TRBV12-3 or TRBV12-4 and TRBJ2-1; D gene ambiguous. The CDR3 totals 13 residues. V was trimmed by 7 bases and J by 13 bases, leaving 20 bases between them. CDR3 loop: CASTSGPPNAQFF. The DNA for the CDR3 is TGTGCCAGCACCTCCGGGCCCCCCAATGCCCAGTTCTTC.

In its sample, this clonotype was seen a few times. V usage is TRBV10-2 and J usage is TRBJ2-3, with TRBD2 identical over 9 bases. The CDR3 spans 15 residues. Germline V gene data show CDR1 as WSHSY and CDR2 as SAAADI. The V and J ends lost 6 bases and 0 bases, in that order; junction bases with no gene match: 4. The CDR3 DNA reads as TGCGCCAGCAGAGATCTAGCGGGGAGCACAGATACGCAGTATTTT. This encodes CASRDLAGSTDTQYF.

The CDR3: CASSLSSNQPQHF. Here the CDR3 DNA reads TGTGCCAGCAGCTTATCTAGCAATCAGCCCCAGCATTTT. The chain links TRBV11-3 to TRBJ1-5; D remains unclear. Between the trimmed V and J ends, which lost 2 bases and 0 bases, there was a span of 2 bases. Germline assignment: CDR1 SGHNT and CDR2 YENEEA. CDR3 length: 13 residues.

Notes on this clonotype: It is likely a read error, because the conserved phenylalanine at the end of the CDR3 is missing. The chain couples TRBV11-3 to TRBJ2-1, with D possibly being TRBD2 (6 bases). V gave up 0 bases and J gave up 4 bases, with 13 bases separating them. The germline V gene has CDR1 SGHNT and CDR2 YENEEA. This CDR3 contains 16 residues. CDR3 DNA sequence: TGTGCCAGCAGCTTAGATCGCGGGGCCGGGTACAATGAGCAGTTCTTA. Protein product: CASSLDRGAGYNEQFL.

For this clonotype: One end of the junction does not line up with germline, which may come from a read error. The chain has TRBV10-2 and TRBJ2-3; D is undetermined. Near its end, the DNA agrees better with TRBJ2-7, so the J call may be wrong. Germline CDR1 WSHSY, CDR2 SAAADI. CDR3 length equals 16 residues. CDR3 residues: CASSDSDLRAKNMQYF. The CDR3 nucleotides are TGCGCGAGCAGTGACTCGGACCTGCGAGCTAAAAACATGCAGTACTTC.

This chain connects TRBV27 to TRBJ2-3, with D perhaps matching TRBD1 (5 bases). The end of the DNA fits TRBJ2-7 better, so the J call may be wrong. The CDR3 has 17 amino acids. The germline gives CDR1 MNHEY, CDR2 SMNVEV (reference sequence). The CDR3 reads CASRSVGVLWATDTQYF. The CDR3 coding sequence is TGTGCCAGCAGATCCGTAGGAGTACTGTGGGCGACAGATACGCAGTACTTC.

This clonotype was detected many times. The chain employs TRBV6-1 and TRBJ2-5; TRBD2 aligns across 11 bases. The J segment lost 5 bases and the V segment lost 6 bases, leaving 11 bases of the junction unmatched. CDR3 length equals 16 residues. CDR1 MNHNS and CDR2 SASEGT come from the germline V gene. CDR3 in amino acids: CASSLGTSGGGETQYF. The CDR3 nucleotides read TGTGCCAGCAGCCTCGGGACTAGCGGAGGGGGGGAGACCCAGTACTTC.

The rearrangement links TRBV12-3 or TRBV12-4 to TRBJ2-3, with no clear D. The V end was cut by 3 bases, the J end by 4 bases, with 2 bases between. This CDR3 contains 11 residues. For the CDR3, the DNA is TGTGCCAGCAGTTTCGCAGATACGCAGTATTTT. Encoded protein: CASSFADTQYF.

In this sample, this clonotype is large (0.1 to 1%). The chain carries TRBV10-3 and TRBJ2-5; D is possibly TRBD2 (6 bases). V shed 6 bases and J shed 5 bases, with 16 bases lying between them. This CDR3 region has 14 residues. Looked up from germline, CDR1 is ENHRY and CDR2 is SYGVKD. CDR3 bases: TGTGCCATCAGCCTAGAGGAGGGGTCGGAGACCCAGTACTTC. This sequence encodes CAISLEEGSETQYF.

This rearrangement joins TRBV15 to TRBJ2-7; the D gene could be TRBD1 or TRBD2 (5 bases each). V lost 0 bases, J lost 0 bases, and 12 bases lay in between. The CDR3 has 16 amino acids. Germline assignment: CDR1 LNHNV and CDR2 YYDKDF (reference sequence). CDR3 protein: CATSRDPNGTSYEQYF. DNA of the CDR3: TGTGCCACCAGCAGAGATCCCAACGGGACCTCCTACGAGCAGTACTTC.

This clonotype has only one observation. Germline is not matched at one junction end, which may reflect a read error. The chain uses TRBV27 and TRBJ2-5; tentatively, D is TRBD2 (6 bases). In germline, CDR1 is MNHEY, CDR2 SMNVEV (reference sequence). The CDR3 spans 15 residues. This chain's CDR3 is CAGSPGSRDQAPQYF. The CDR3 nucleotides read TGTGCCGGCAGTCCCGGGAGCCGTGACCAGGCGCCCCAGTACTTC.

The sample holds many counts of this clonotype. The chain recombines TRBV7-2 with TRBJ2-1; 7 bases fit TRBD1. The last part of the DNA fits TRBJ2-5 better; the J call may be wrong. The CDR3 runs 16 residues. Germline V CDR1 and CDR2: SGHTA, FQGNSA. Here the CDR3 DNA reads TGTGCCAGCACCGAAACGACAGGGTGGGCCGGAGAGACCCAGTACTTC. Translation gives CASTETTGWAGETQYF.

This clonotype was counted only a few times. The J gene is TRBJ2-3, the V gene TRBV27; TRBD2 matches at 9 bases. Germline values: CDR1 MNHEY, CDR2 SMNVEV (reference sequence). The CDR3 sequence is 17 residues long. J lost 11 bases, V lost 6 bases, and 21 bases had no gene match. CDR3 loop: CASRSVGLARAKDMQYF. CDR3 nucleotide sequence: TGTGCCAGCAGATCCGTAGGACTAGCGCGGGCGAAAGACATGCAGTATTTT.

The chain couples TRBV10-2 to TRBJ2-4, with D perhaps given as TRBD1 or TRBD2 (5 bases each). The CDR3 sequence is 15 residues long. V was pared by 11 bases and J by 13 bases, with 30 bases between. Germline-derived CDR1 and CDR2 are WSHSY and SAAADI. In DNA, the CDR3 is TGCGCCGGCGGACACGGGGCCGGGGCCAAAGACACCCAGTACTTC. Translated, it gives CAGGHGAGAKDTQYF.

A word on this clonotype: One end of the junction does not line up with germline, which may come from a read error. The rearrangement joins TRBV10-3 to TRBJ1-4; weak D call: TRBD1 (6 bases). Per the germline V gene, CDR1 is ENHRY and CDR2 is SYGVKD. CDR3 length equals 16 residues. The CDR3 here is CAIGESRVQGGEKLFF. The CDR3 DNA sequence: TGTGCCATCGGTGAGTCGCGAGTACAGGGCGGTGAAAAACTGTTTTTT.

This clonotype was picked up a small number of times. The V gene is TRBV6-1, the J gene TRBJ2-1; D call uncertain. V was cut by 5 bases and J by 5 bases, with 7 bases left in between. The CDR3 covers 12 residues. Germline CDR1 reads MNHNS; CDR2 reads SASEGT. As DNA, the CDR3 is TGTGCCAGCAGTCCTGGGAACAATGAGCAGTTCTTC. The encoded protein is CASSPGNNEQFF.

There are many counts of this clonotype. The chain combines TRBV6-5 with TRBJ1-4, with TRBD1 matching 8 bases. V was pared by 3 bases and J by 8 bases, with 2 bases of the junction left unmatched. Looked up from germline, CDR1 is MNHEY and CDR2 is SVGAGI. CDR3 size: 13 residues. The CDR3 reads CASSYRDREKLFF. The CDR3 DNA sequence: TGTGCCAGCAGTTATAGGGACAGGGAAAAACTGTTTTTT.

This chain connects TRBV6-2 or TRBV6-3 to TRBJ2-1, with D possibly being TRBD1 (6 bases). V was cut by 7 bases and J by 6 bases, with 22 bases left in between. The CDR3 loop spans 16 amino acids. Germline values: CDR1 MNHEY, CDR2 SVGEGT. The CDR3 DNA sequence: TGTGCCAGCACCTATTTGGAGGCAGGGGTCCCCAATGAGCAGTTCTTC. Its protein is CASTYLEAGVPNEQFF.

Within the sample, this clonotype is medium-sized (0.01 to 0.1%). The chain joins TRBV6-1 to TRBJ2-1; 8 bases align to TRBD2. CDR1 and CDR2 from the germline V gene are MNHNS and SASEGT. Germline trimming cut 1 base from V and 9 bases from J; bases unmatched to any gene: 14. This CDR3 region has 17 residues. CDR3 DNA: TGTGCCAGCAGTGAAGAACAAGGCTGGACTAGCAGAGGTGAGCAGTTCTTC. Protein product: CASSEEQGWTSRGEQFF.

This chain links TRBV11-2 with TRBJ2-7; 7 bases line up with TRBD1. The CDR3 consists of 13 residues. The ends lost 2 bases at V and 4 bases at J; junction bases unmatched: 2. Germline CDR1 is SGHAT and CDR2 is FQNNGV. The CDR3 bases are TGTGCCAGCAGCTTACCAGGGGGATACGAGCAGTACTTC. Translated: CASSLPGGYEQYF. The full variable domain, rest sourced from reference TRBV11-2 and TRBJ2-7, is EAGVAQSPRYKIIEKRQSVAFWCNPISGHATLYWYQQILGQGPKLLIQFQNNGVVDDSQLPKDRFSAERLKGVDSTLKIQPAKLEDSAVYLCASSLPGGYEQYFGPGTRLTVT.